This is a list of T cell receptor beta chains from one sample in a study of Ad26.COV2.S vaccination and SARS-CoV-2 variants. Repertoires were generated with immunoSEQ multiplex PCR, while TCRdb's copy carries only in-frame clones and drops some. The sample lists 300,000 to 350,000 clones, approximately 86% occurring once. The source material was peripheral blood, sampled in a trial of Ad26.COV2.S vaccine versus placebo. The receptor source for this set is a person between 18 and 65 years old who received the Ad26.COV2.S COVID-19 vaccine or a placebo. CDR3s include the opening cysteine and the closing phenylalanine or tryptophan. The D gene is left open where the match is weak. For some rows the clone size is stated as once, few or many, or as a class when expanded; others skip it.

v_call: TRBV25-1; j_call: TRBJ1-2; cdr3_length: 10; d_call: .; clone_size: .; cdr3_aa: CASRGISYTF
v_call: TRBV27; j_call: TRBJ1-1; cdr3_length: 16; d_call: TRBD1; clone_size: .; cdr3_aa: CASSLAGQGAGTEAFF
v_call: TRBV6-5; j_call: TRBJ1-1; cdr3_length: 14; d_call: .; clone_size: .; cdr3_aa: CASSSPTGNTEAFF
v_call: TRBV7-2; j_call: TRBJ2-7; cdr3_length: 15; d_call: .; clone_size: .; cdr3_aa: CASSPPSGGQDEQYF
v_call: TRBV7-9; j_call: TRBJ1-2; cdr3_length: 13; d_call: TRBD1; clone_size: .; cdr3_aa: CASSAGGNYGYTF
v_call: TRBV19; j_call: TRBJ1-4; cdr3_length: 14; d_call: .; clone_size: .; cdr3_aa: CASSIVGFGEKLFF
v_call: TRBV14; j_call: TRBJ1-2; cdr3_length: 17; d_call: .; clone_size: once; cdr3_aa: CASSPSYYFGEVYGYTF
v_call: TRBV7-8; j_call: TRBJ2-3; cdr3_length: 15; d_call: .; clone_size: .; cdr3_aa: CASSWAAGRSDTQYF
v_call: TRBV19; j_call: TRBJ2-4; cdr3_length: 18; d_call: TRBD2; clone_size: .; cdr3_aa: CATNPVDSGGDTKNIQYF
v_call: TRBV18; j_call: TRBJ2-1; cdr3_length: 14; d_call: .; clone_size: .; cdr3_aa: CASSPGLGNNEQFF
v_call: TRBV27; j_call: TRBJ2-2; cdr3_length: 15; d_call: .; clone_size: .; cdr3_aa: CASSFYGVNTGELFF
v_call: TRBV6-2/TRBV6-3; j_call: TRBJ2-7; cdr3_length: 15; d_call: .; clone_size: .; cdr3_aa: CASSYSQGGSYEQYF
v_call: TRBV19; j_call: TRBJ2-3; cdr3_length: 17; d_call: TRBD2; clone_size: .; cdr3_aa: CASSKWAARGGTDTQYF
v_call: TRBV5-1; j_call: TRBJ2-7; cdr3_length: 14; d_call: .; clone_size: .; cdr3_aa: CASSLRGTGYEQYF
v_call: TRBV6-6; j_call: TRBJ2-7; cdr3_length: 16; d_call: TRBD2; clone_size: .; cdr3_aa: CASSYVGSGKAYEQYF
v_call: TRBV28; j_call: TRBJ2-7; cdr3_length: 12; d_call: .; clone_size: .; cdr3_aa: CASSLNRAVKYF
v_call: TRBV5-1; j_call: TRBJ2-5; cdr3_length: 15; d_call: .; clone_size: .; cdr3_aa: CASRPAGDMQETQYF
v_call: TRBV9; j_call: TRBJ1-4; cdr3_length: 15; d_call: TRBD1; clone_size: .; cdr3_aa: CASSAQGATNEKLFF
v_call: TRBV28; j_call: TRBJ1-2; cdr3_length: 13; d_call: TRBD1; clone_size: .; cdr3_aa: CASSRTGLGGYTF
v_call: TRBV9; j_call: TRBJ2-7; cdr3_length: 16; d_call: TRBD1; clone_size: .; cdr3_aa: CASSVEGQGSVYEQYF
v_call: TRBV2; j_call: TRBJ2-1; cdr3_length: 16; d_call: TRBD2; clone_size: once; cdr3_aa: CASSGKRDAPFNEQFF
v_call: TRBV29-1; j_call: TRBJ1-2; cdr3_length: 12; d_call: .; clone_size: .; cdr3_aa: CSVDTGSGGYTF